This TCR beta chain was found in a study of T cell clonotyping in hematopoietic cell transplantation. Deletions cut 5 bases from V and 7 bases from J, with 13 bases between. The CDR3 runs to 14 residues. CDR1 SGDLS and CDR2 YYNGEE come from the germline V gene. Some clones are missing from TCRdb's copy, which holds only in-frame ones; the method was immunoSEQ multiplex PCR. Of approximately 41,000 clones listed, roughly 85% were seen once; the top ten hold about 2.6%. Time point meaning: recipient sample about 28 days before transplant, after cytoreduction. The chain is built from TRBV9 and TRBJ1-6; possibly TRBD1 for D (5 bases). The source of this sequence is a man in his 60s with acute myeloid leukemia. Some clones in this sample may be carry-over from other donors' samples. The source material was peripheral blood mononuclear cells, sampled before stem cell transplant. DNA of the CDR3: TGTGCCAGCAGTAGGGACTTCCTCAATTCACCCCTCCACTTT. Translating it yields CASSRDFLNSPLHF.